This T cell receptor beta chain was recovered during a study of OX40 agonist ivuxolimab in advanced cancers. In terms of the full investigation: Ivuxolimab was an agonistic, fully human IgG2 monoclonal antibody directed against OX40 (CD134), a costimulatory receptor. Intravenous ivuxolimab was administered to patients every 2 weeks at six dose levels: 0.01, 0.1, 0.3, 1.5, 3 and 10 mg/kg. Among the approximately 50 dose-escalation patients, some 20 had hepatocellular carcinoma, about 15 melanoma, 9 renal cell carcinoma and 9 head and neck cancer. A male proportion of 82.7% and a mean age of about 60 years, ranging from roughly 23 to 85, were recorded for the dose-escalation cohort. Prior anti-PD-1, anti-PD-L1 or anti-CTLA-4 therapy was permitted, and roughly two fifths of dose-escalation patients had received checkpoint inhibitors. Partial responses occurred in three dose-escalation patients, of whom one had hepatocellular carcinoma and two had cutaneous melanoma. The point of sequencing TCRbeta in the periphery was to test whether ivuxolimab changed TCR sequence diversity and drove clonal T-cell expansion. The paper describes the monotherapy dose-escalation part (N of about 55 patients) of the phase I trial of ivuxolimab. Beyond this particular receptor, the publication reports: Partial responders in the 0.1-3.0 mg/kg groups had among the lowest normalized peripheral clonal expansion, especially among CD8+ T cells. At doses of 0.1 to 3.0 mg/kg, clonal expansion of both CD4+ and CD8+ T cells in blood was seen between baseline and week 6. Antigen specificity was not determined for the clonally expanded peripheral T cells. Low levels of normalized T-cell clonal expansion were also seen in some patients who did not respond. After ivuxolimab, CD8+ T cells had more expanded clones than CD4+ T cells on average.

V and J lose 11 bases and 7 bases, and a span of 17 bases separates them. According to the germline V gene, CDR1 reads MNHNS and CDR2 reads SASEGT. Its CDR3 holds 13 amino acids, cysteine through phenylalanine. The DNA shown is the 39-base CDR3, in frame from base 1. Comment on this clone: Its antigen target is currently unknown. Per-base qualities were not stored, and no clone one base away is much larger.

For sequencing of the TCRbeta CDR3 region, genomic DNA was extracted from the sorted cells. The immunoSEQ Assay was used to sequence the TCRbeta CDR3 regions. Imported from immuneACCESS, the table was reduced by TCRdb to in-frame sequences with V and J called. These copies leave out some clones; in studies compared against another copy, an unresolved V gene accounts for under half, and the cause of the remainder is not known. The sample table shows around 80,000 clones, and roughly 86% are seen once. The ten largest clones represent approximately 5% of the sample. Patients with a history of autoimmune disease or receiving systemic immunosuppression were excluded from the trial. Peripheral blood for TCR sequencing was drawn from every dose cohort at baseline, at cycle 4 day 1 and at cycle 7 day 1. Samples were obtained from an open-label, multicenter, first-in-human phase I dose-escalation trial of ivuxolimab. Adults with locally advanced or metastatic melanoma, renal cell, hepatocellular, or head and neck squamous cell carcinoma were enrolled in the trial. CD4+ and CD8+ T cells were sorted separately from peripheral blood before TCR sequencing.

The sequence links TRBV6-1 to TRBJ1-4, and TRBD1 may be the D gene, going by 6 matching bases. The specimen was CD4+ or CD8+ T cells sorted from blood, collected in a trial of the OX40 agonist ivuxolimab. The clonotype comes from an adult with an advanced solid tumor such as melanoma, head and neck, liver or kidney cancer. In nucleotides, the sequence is TGTGCCGTCGGGGGCGGCGTGACTGAAAAACTGTTTTTT. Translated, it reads CAVGGGVTEKLFF.